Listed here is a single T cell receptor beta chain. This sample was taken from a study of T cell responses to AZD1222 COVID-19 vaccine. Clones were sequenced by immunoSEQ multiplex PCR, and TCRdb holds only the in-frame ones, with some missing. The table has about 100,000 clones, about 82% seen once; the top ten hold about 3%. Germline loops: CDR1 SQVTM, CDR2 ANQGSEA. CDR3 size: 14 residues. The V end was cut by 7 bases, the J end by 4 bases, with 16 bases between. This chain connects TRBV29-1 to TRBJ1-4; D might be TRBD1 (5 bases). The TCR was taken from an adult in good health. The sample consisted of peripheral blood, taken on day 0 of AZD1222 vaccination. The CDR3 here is CSALGTENNEKLFF. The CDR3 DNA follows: TGCAGCGCCCTCGGGACCGAAAATAATGAAAAACTGTTTTTT. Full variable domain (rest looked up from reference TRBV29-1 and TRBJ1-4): SAVISQKPSRDICQRGTSLTIQCQVDSQVTMMFWYRQQPGQSLTLIATANQGSEATYESGFVIDKFPISRPNLTFSTLTVSNMSPEDSSIYLCSALGTENNEKLFFGSGTQLSVL.